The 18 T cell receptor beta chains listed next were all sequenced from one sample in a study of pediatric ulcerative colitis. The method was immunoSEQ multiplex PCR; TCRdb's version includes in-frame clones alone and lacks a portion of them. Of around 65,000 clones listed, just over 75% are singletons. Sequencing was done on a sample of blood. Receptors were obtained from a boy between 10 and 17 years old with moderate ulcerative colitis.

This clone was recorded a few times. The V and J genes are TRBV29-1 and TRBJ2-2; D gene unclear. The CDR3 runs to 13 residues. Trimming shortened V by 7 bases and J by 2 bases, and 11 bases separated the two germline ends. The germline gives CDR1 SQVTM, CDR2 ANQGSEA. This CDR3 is CSGAQDNTGELFF. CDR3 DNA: TGCAGCGGGGCTCAGGATAACACCGGGGAGCTGTTTTTT.

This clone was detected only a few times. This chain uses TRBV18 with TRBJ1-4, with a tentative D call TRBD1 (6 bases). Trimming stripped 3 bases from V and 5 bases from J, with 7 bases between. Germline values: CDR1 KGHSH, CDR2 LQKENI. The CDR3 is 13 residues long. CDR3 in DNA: TGTGCCAGCTCACCGGGGGCCAATGAAAAACTGTTTTTT. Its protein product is CASSPGANEKLFF.

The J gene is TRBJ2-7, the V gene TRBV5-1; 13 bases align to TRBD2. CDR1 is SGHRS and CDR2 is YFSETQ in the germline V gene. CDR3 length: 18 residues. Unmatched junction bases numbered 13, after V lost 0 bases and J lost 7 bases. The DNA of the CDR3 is TGCGCCAGCAGCTTGGTCTTAGGGACTAGCGGGGATGCAGGAGAGCAGTACTTC. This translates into CASSLVLGTSGDAGEQYF.

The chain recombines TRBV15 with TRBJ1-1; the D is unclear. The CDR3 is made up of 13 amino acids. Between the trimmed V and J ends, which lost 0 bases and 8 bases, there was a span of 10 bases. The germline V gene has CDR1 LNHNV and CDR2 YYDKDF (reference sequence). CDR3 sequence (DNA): TGTGCCACCAGCAGAGATCCTGACCCAGAAGCTTTCTTT. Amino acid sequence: CATSRDPDPEAFF.

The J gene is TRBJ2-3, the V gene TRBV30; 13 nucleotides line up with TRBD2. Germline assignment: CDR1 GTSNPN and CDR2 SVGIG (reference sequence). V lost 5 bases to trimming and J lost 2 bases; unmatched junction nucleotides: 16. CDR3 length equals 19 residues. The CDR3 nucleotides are TGTGCCTGGGGCAACCGACTAGCGGGAGGACCTCTCCTCACAGATACGCAGTATTTT. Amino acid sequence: CAWGNRLAGGPLLTDTQYF.

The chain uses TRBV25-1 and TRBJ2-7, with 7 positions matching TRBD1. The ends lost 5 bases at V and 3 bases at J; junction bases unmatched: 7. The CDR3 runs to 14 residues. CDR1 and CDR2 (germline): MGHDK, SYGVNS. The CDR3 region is CASSPGTESYEQYF. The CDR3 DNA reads TGTGCCAGCAGTCCCGGGACAGAAAGCTACGAGCAGTACTTC.

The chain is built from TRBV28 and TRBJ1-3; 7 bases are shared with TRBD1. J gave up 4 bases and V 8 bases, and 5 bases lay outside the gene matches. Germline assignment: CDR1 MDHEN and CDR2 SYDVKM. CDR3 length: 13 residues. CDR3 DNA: TGTGCCAGCCTGACAGGGACCGGAAACACCATATATTTT. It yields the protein CASLTGTGNTIYF.

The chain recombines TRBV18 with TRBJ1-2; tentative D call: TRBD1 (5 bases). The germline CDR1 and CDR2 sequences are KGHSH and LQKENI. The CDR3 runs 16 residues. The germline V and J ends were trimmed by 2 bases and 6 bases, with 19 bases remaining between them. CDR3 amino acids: CASSPGAQGLMDGYTF. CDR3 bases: TGTGCCAGCTCACCAGGGGCACAAGGGTTGATGGATGGCTACACCTTC.

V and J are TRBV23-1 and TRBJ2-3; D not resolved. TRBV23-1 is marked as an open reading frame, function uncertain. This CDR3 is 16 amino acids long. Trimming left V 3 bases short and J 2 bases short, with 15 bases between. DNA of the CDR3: TGCGCCAGCAGTCATCGCCAGAGAAACTCCACAGATACGCAGTATTTT. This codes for CASSHRQRNSTDTQYF.

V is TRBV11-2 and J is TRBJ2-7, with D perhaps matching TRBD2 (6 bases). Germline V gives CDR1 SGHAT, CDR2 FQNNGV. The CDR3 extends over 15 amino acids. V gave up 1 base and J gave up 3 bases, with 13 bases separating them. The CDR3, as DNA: TGTGCCAGCAGCTTAGGGGGCGGGACCGTCTACGAGCAGTACTTC. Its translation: CASSLGGGTVYEQYF.

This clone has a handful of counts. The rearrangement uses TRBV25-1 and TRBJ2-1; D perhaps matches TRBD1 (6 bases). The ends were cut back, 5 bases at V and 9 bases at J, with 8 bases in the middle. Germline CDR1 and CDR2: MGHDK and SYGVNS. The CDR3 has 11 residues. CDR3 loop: CASSQGSEQFF. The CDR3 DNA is TGTGCCAGCAGTCAGGGGTCTGAGCAGTTCTTC.

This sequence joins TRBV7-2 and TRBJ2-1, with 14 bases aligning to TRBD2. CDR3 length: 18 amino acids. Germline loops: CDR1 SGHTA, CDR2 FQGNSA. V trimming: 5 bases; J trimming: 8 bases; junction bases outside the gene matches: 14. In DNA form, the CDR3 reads TGTGCCAGCAGCCTATACCGACCGACTAGCGGGAGGGCCCATGAGCAGTTCTTC. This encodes CASSLYRPTSGRAHEQFF.

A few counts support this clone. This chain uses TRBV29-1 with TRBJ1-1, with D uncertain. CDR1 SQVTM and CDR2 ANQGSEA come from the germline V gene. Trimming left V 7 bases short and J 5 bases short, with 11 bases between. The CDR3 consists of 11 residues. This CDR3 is CSADSLTEAFF. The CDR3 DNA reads TGCAGCGCTGACTCCTTAACTGAAGCTTTCTTT. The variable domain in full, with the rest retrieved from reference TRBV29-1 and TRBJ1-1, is SAVISQKPSRDICQRGTSLTIQCQVDSQVTMMFWYRQQPGQSLTLIATANQGSEATYESGFVIDKFPISRPNLTFSTLTVSNMSPEDSSIYLCSADSLTEAFFGQGTRLTVV.

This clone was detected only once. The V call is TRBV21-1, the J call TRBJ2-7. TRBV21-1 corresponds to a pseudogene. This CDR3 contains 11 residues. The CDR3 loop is CASSKSPPKYF. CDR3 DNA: TGTGCCAGCAGCAAATCCCCGCCAAAGTACTTC.

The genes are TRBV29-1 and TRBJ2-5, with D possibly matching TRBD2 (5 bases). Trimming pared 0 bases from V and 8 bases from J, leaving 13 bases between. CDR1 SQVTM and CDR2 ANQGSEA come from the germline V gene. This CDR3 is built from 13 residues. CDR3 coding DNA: TGCAGCGTTGAAGATGAGGTTGGGAGAACCCAGTACTTC. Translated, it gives CSVEDEVGRTQYF.

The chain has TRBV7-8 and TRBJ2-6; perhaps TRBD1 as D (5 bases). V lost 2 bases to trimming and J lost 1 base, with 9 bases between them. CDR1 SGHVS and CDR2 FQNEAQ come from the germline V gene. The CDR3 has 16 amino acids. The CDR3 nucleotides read TGTGCCAGCAGCTTATACCCAGGGTCTGGGGCCAACGTCCTGACTTTC. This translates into CASSLYPGSGANVLTF.

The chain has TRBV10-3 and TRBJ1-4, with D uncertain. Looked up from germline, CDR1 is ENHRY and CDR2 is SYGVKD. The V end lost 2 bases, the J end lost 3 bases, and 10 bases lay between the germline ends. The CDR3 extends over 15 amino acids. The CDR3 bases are TGTGCCATCAGTGAGATCTTAGGCTCTAATGAAAAACTGTTTTTT. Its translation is CAISEILGSNEKLFF.

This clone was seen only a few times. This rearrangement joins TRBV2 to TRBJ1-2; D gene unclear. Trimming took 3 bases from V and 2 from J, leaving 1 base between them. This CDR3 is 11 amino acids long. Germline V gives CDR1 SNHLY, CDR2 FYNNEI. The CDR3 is CASSDNYGYTF. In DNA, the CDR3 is TGTGCCAGCAGTGACAACTATGGCTACACCTTC.